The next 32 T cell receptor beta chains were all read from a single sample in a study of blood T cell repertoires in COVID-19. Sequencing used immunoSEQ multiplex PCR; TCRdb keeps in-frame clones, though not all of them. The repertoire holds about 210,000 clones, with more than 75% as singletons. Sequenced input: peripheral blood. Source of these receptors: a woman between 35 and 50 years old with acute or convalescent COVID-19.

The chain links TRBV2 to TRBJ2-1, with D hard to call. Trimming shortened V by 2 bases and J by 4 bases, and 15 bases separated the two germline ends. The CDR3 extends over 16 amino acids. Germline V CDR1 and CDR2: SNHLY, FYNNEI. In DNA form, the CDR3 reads TGTGCCAGCAGTGAACTCGTCTTCGGCGGTTACAATGAGCAGTTCTTC. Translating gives CASSELVFGGYNEQFF.

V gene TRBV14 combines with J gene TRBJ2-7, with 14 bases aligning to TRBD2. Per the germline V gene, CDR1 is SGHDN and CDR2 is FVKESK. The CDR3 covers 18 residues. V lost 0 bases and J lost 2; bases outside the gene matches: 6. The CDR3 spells CASSQDSGLAGGTYEQYF. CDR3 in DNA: TGTGCCAGCAGCCAAGATTCTGGACTAGCGGGAGGCACCTACGAGCAGTACTTC.

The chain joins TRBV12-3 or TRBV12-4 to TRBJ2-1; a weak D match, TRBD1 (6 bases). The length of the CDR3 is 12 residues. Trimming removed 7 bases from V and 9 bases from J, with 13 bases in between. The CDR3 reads CASKGGLSEQFF. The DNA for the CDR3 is TGTGCCAGCAAAGGGGGTTTGAGTGAGCAGTTCTTC.

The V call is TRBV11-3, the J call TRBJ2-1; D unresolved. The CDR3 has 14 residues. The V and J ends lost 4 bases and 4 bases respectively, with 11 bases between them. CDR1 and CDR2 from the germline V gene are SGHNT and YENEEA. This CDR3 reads CASSSREYYNEQFF. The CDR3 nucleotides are TGTGCCAGCAGCTCAAGAGAATATTACAATGAGCAGTTCTTC.

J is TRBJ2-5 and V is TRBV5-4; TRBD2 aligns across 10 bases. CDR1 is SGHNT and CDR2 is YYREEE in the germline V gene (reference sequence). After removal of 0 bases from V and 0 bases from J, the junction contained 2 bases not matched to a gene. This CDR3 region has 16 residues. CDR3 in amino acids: CASSLGTSGHQETQYF. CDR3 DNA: TGTGCCAGCAGCTTGGGGACTAGCGGACACCAAGAGACCCAGTACTTC.

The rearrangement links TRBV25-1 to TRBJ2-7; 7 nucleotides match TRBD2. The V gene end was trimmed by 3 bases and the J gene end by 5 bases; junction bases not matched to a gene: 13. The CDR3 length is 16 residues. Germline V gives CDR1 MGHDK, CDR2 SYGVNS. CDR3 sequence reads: CASSDVNKAGVDEQYF. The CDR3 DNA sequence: TGTGCCAGCAGTGACGTCAACAAGGCGGGAGTGGACGAGCAGTACTTC.

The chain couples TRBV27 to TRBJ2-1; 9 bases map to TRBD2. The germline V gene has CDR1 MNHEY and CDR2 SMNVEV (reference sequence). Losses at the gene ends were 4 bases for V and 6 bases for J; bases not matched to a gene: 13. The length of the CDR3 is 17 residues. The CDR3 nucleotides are TGTGCCAGCAGTTCCCGAGTTAGTAGCGGGGGATTCAATGAGCAGTTCTTC. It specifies CASSSRVSSGGFNEQFF.

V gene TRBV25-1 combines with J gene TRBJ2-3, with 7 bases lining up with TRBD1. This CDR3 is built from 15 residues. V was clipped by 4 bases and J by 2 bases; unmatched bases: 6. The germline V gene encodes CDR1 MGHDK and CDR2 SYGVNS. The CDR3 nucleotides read TGTGCCAGCAGTGCCCACAGGGGCGTCACAGATACGCAGTATTTT. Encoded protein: CASSAHRGVTDTQYF. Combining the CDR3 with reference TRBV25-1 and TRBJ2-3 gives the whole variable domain EADIYQTPRYLVIGTGKKITLECSQTMGHDKMYWYQQDPGMELHLIHYSYGVNSTEKGDLSSESTVSRIRTEHFPLTLESARPSHTSQYLCASSAHRGVTDTQYFGPGTRLTVL.

DNA for the CDR3: TGTGCCAGCAGTGACACTTTCCGGGACAGAGTCTACGAGCAGTACTTC. This translates into CASSDTFRDRVYEQYF. The rearrangement uses TRBV6-4 and TRBJ2-7; 7 bases line up with TRBD1. The length of the CDR3 is 16 residues. Trimming took 2 bases from V and 3 from J; bases not matched to a gene: 10. CDR1 MRHNA and CDR2 SNTAGT come from the germline V gene.

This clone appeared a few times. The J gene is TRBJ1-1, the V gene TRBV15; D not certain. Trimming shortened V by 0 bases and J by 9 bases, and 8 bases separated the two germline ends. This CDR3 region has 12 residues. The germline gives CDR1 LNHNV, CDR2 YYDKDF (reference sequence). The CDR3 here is CATSRDLAKAFF. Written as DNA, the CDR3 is TGTGCCACCAGCAGAGATCTGGCCAAAGCTTTCTTT.

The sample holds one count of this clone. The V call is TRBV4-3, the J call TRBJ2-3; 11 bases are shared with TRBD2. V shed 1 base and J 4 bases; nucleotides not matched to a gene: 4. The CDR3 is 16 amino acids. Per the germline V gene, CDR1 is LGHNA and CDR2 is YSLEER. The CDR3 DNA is TGCGCCAGCAGCCAAGGTCTAGCGGGAGGAGCAGATACGCAGTATTTT. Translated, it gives CASSQGLAGGADTQYF.

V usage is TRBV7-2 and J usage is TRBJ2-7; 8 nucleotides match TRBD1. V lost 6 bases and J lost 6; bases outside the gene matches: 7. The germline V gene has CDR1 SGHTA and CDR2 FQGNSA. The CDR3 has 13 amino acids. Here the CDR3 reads CASSSWDRSEQYF. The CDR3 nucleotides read TGTGCCAGCAGTTCTTGGGACAGGAGCGAGCAGTACTTC.

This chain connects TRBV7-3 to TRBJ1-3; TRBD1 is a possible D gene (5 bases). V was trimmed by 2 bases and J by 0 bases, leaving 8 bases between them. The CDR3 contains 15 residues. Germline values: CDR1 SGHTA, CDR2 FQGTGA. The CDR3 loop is CASSLAGPSGNTIYF. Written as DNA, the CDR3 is TGTGCCAGCAGCTTAGCGGGGCCCTCTGGAAACACCATATATTTT.

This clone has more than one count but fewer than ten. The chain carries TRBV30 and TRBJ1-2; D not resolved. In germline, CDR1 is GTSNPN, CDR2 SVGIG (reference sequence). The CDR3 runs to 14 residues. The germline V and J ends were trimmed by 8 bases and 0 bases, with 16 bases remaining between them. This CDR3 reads CAGVAGSANYGYTF. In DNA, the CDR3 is TGTGCCGGGGTGGCGGGCAGCGCTAACTATGGCTACACCTTC.

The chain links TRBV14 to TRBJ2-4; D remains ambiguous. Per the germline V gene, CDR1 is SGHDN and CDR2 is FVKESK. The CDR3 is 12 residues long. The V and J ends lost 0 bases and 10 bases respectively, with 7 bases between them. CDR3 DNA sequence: TGTGCCAGCAGCCAAGATTCGAGGATTCAGTACTTC. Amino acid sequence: CASSQDSRIQYF.

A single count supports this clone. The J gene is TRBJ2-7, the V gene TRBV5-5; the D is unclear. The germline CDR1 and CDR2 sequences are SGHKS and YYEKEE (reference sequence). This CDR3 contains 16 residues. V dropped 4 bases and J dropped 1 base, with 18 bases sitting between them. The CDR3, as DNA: TGTGCCAGCAGCCAACTGGCGGCCTCTTTATCCTACGAGCAGTACTTC. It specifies CASSQLAASLSYEQYF.

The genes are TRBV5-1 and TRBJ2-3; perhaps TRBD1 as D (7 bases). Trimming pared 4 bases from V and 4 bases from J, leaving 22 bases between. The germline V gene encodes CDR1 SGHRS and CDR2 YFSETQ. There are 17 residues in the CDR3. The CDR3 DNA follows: TGCGCCAGCAGCCCGTTAGCCTCAGGGGGGAGCTCAGATACGCAGTATTTT. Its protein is CASSPLASGGSSDTQYF.

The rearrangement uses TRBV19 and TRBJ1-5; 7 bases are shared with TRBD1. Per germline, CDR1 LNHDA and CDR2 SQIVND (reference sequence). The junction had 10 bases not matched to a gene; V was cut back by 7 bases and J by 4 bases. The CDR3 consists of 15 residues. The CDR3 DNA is TGTGCCAGTACCAAGGACAGGTCCAAGAATCAGCCCCAGCATTTT. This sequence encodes CASTKDRSKNQPQHF.

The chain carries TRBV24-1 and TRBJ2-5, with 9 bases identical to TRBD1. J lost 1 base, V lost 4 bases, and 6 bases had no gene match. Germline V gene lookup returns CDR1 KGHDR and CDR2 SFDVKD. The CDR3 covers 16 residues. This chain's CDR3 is CATSESGQGFQETQYF. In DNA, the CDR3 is TGTGCCACCAGTGAGTCGGGACAGGGATTCCAAGAGACCCAGTACTTC.

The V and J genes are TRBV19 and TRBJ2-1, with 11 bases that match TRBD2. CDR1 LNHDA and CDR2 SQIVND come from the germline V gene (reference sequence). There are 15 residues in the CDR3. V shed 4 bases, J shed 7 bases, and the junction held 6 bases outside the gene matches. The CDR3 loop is CASSTGTSGVNEQFF. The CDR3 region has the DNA TGTGCCAGTAGTACCGGGACTAGCGGAGTGAATGAGCAGTTCTTC.

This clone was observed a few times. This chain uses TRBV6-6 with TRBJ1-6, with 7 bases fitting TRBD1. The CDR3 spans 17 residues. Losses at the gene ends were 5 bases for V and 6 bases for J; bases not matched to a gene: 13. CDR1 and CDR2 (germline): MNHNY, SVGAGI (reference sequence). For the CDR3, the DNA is TGTGCCAGCAGTCCTGGACAGGCGGGGGGTACTAATTCACCCCTCCACTTT. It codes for CASSPGQAGGTNSPLHF.

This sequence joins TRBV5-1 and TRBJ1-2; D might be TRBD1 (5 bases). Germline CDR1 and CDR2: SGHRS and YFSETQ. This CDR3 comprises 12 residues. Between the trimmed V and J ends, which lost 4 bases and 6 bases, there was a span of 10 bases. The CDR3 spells CASSPAGHGYTF. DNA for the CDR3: TGCGCCAGCAGCCCGGCAGGGCATGGCTACACCTTC.

DNA for the CDR3: TGCGCCAGCAGCTTGGCCTGGACAGGGTCGAGGATGAACACTGAAGCTTTCTTT. This gives the protein CASSLAWTGSRMNTEAFF. V and J are TRBV5-1 and TRBJ1-1, with 8 bases fitting TRBD1. Germline V gives CDR1 SGHRS, CDR2 YFSETQ. This CDR3 is built from 18 residues. The V and J ends lost 0 bases and 0 bases, in that order; junction bases with no gene match: 10.

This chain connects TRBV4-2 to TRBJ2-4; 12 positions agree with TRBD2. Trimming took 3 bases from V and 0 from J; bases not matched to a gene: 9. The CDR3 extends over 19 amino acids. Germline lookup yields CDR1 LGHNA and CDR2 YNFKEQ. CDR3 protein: CASSQVGGGLAGAKNIQYF. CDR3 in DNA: TGTGCCAGCAGCCAGGTGGGTGGGGGACTAGCGGGAGCCAAAAACATTCAGTACTTC.

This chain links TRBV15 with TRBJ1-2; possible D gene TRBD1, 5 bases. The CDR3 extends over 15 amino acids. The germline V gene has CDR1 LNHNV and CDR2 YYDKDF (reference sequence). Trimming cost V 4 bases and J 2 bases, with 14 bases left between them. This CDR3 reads CATSIPGLLNYGYTF. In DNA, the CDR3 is TGTGCCACCAGCATACCGGGACTTTTGAACTATGGCTACACCTTC.

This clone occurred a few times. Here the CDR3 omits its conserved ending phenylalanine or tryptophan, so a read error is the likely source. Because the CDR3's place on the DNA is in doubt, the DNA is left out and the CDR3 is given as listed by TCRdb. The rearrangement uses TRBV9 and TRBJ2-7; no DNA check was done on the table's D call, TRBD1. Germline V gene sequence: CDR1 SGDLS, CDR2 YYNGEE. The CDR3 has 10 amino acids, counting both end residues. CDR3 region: CASSEDREVI.

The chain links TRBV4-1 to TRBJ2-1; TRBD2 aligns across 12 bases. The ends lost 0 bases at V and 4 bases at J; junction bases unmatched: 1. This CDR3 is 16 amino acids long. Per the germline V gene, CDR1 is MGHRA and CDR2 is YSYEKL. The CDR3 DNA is TGCGCCAGCAGCCAAGAACTAGCGGGGGGTTACAATGAGCAGTTCTTC. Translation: CASSQELAGGYNEQFF.

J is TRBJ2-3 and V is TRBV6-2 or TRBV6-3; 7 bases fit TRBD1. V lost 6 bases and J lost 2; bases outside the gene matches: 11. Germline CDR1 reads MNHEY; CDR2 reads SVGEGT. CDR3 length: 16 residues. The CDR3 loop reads CASSFFRDSYTDTQYF. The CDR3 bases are TGTGCCAGCAGCTTTTTCCGGGACAGCTACACAGATACGCAGTATTTT.

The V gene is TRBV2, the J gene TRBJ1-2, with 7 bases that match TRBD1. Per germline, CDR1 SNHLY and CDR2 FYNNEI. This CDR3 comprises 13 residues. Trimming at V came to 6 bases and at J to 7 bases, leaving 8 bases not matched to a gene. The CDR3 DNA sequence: TGTGCCAGCAGGACCGACAGGGCTGGTGGCTACACCTTC. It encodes CASRTDRAGGYTF. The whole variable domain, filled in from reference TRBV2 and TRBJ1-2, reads EPEVTQTPSHQVTQMGQEVILRCVPISNHLYFYWYRQILGQKVEFLVSFYNNEISEKSEIFDDQFSVERPDGSNFTLKIRSTKLEDSAMYFCASRTDRAGGYTFGSGTRLTVV.

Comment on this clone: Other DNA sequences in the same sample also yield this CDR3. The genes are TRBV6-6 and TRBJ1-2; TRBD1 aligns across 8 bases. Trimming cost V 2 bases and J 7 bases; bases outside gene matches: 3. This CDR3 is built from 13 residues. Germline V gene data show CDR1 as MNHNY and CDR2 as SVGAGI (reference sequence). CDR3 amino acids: CASSYDRGTGYTF. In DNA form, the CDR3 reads TGTGCCAGCAGTTACGACAGGGGAACTGGCTACACCTTC.

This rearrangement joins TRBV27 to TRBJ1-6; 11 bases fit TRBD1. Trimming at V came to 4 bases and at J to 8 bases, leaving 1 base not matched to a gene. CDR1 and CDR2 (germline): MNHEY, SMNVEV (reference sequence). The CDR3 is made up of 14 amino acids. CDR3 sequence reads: CASSWDRGYSPLHF. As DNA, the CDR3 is TGTGCCAGCAGTTGGGACAGGGGGTATTCACCCCTCCACTTT.

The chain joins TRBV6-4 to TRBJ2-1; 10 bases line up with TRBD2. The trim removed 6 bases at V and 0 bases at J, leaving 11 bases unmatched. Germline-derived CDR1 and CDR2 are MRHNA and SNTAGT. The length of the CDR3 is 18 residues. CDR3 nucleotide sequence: TGTGCCAGCAGCCGGACTAGCGGAGGGGGCCGCTCCTACAATGAGCAGTTCTTC. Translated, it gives CASSRTSGGGRSYNEQFF.